This TCR beta chain was captured by sequencing in a study of cytomegalovirus exposure and HLA in healthy donors. The wider study: There were 117 million unique TCR beta sequences, drawn from 150 million to 200 million T cells, in an earlier analysis.

Germline V gene sequence: CDR1 SGHNT, CDR2 YYREEE (reference sequence). This CDR3 has 13 amino acids. Trimming shortened V by 2 bases and J by 6 bases, and 11 bases separated the two germline ends. This clone was seen more than once but under ten times. What it binds is not known. The PCR was carried out with 60 Vbeta primers and 13 Jbeta primers. TCRdb's copy holds only in-frame clones and misses some; the assay was immunoSEQ multiplex PCR. This repertoire shows 150,000 to 200,000 clones, approximately 80% found once; its top ten account for around an eighth. Whole-study findings and limits: Later analysis showed TCR association rates varying by HLA locus, highest for DRB1 and lowest for HLA-C. In a later analysis, at a false discovery rate of 0.05, under 20,000 TCR beta sequences were associated with HLA alleles.

The chain joins TRBV5-4 to TRBJ2-5; D might be TRBD2 (6 bases). This receptor was taken from a woman in her thirties or forties in good health and CMV-seronegative. The material sequenced was PBMCs. This chain's CDR3 is CASSFWGVQTQYF. The CDR3 DNA is TGTGCCAGCAGCTTTTGGGGGGTACAGACCCAGTACTTC.